The entry that follows covers one TCR beta chain sequence. The antigen is unknown. V shed 2 bases, J shed 7 bases, and the junction held 2 bases outside the gene matches. Germline CDR1 and CDR2: MDHEN and SYDVKM. This CDR3 is built from 13 residues. The PCR employed 60 Vbeta primers together with 13 Jbeta primers. Measured with immunoSEQ multiplex PCR; TCRdb has only the in-frame clones, and not every one. This table has 140,000 to 150,000 clones, 80% appearing once. The sample belongs to a study of cytomegalovirus exposure and HLA in healthy donors. Overall study: One earlier analysis, a look at roughly 180 million T cells, found 100 million to 130 million unique TCR beta sequences.

Study-wide results and limits: High specificity and sensitivity for cytomegalovirus status were reported for the classifier. Presence/absence analysis assumed near-uniform sequencing depth across donors. Sequencing likely caused a cluster of highly shared sequence variants.

The sequence was collected from a man aged 40-55 years in good health and CMV-seronegative. The chain has TRBV28 and TRBJ1-3; 7 nucleotides match TRBD1. What was sequenced was PBMCs. CDR3 in DNA: TGTGCCAGCAGTTTAGACAGGGTGAACACCATATATTTT. It translates to CASSLDRVNTIYF.